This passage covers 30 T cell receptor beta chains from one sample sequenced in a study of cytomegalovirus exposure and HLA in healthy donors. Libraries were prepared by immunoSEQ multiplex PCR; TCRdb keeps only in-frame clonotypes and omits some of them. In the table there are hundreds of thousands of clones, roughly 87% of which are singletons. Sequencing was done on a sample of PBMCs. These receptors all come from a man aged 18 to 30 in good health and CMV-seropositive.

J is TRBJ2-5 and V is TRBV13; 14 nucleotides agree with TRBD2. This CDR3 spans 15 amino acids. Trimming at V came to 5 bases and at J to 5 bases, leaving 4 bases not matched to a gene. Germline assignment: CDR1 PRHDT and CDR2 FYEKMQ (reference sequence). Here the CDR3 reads CASSTGLAGGETQYF. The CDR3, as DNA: TGTGCCAGCAGCACCGGACTAGCGGGAGGCGAGACCCAGTACTTC.

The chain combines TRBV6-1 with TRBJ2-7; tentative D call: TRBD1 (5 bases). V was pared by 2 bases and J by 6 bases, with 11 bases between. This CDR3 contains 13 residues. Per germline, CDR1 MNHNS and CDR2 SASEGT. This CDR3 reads CASSENRLGEQYF. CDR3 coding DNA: TGTGCCAGCAGTGAAAACAGGCTGGGCGAGCAGTACTTC.

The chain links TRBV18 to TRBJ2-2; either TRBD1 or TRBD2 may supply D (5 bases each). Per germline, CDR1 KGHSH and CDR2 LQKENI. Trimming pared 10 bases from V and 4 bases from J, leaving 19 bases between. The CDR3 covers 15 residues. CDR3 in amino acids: CATLEGLVSTGELFF. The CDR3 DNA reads TGTGCCACGCTAGAGGGGCTGGTCAGCACCGGGGAGCTGTTTTTT.

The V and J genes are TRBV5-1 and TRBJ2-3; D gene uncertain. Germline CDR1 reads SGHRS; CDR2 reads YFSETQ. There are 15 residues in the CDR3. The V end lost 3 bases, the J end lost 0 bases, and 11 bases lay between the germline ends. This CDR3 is CASSSPGLSTDTQYF. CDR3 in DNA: TGCGCCAGCAGCTCGCCGGGCCTCAGCACAGATACGCAGTATTTT.

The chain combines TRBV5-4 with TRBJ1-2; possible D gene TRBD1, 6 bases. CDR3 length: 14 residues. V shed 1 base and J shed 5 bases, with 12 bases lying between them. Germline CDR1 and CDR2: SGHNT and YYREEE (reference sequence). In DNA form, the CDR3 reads TGTGCCAGCAGCTTGAGGGGGGCTTTGTATGGCTACACCTTC. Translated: CASSLRGALYGYTF.

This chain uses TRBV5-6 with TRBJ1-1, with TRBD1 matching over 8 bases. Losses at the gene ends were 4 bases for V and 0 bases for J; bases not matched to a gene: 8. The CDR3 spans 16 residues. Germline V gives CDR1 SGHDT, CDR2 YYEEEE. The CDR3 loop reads CASSRGTGAMNTEAFF. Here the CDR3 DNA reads TGTGCCAGCAGCCGTGGGACAGGAGCTATGAACACTGAAGCTTTCTTT.

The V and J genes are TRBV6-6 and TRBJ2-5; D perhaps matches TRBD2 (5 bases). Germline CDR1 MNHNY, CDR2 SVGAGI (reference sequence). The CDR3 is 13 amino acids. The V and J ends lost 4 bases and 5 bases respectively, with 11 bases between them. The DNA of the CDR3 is TGTGCCAGCAGTTCATCGTCGGGGGAGACCCAGTACTTC. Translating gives CASSSSSGETQYF.

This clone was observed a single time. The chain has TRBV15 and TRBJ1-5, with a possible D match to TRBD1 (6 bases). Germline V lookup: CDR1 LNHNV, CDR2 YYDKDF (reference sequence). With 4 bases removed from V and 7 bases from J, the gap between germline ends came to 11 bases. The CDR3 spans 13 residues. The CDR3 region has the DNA TGTGCCACCAGCACGAGGGGGAAACAGCCCCAGCATTTT. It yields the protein CATSTRGKQPQHF.

CDR3 residues: CASSNELAEPYNEQFF. The CDR3 DNA reads as TGCGCCAGCAGCAACGAACTAGCGGAGCCCTACAATGAGCAGTTCTTC. The chain has TRBV4-1 and TRBJ2-1; 8 nucleotides align to TRBD2. After removal of 5 bases from V and 2 bases from J, the junction contained 8 bases not matched to a gene. This CDR3 is built from 16 residues. Germline CDR1 MGHRA, CDR2 YSYEKL.

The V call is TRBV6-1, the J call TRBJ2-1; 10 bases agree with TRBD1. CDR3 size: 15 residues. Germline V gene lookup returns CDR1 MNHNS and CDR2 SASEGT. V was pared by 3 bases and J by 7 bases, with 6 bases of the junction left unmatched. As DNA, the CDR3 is TGTGCCAGCAGTGAGTGGGACAGGGGTGGGAATGAGCAGTTCTTC. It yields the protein CASSEWDRGGNEQFF.

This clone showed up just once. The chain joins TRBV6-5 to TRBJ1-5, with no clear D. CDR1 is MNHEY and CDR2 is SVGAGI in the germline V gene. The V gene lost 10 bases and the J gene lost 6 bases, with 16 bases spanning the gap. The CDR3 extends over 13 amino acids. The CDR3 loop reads CATRLGRFQPQHF. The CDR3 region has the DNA TGTGCCACCAGACTGGGGAGGTTTCAGCCCCAGCATTTT.

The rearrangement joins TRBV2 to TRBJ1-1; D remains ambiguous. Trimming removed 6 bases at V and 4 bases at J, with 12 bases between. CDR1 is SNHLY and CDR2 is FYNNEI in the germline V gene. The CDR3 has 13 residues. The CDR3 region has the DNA TGTGCCAGCAGCCTACAAGTTCTCACTGAAGCTTTCTTT. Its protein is CASSLQVLTEAFF.

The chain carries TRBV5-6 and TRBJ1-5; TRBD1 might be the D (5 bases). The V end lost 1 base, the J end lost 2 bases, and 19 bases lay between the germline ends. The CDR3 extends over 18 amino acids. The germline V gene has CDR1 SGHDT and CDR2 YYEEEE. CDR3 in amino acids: CASSLFRAGLHGNQPQHF. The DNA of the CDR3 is TGTGCCAGCAGCTTGTTCAGGGCAGGCTTGCACGGCAATCAGCCCCAGCATTTT.

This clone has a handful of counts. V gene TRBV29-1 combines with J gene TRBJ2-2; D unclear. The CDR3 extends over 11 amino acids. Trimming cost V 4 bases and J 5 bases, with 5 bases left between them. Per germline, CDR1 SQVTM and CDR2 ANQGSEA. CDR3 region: CSVVYTGELFF. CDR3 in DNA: TGCAGCGTTGTGTATACCGGGGAGCTGTTTTTT.

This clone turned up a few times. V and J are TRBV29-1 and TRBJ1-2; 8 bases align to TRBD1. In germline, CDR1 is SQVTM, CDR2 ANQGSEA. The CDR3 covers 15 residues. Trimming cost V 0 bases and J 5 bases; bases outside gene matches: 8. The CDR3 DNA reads TGCAGCGTTGAAGAGGGGACAGGAATCCGATATGGCTACACCTTC. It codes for CSVEEGTGIRYGYTF. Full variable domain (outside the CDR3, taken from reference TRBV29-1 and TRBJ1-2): SAVISQKPSRDICQRGTSLTIQCQVDSQVTMMFWYRQQPGQSLTLIATANQGSEATYESGFVIDKFPISRPNLTFSTLTVSNMSPEDSSIYLCSVEEGTGIRYGYTFGSGTRLTVV.

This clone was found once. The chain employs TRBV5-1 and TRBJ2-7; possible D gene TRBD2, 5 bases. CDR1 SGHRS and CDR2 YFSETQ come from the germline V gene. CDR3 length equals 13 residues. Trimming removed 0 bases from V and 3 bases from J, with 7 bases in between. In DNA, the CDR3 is TGCGCCAGCAGCTTGGGACGGGACTACGAGCAGTACTTC. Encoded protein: CASSLGRDYEQYF.

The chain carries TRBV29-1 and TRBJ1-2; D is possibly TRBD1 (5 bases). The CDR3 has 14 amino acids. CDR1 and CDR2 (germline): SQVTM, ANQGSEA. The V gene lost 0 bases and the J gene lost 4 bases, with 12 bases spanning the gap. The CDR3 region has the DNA TGCAGCGTTGAAGATCTCGGGGGAAGCTATGGCTACACCTTC. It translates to CSVEDLGGSYGYTF.

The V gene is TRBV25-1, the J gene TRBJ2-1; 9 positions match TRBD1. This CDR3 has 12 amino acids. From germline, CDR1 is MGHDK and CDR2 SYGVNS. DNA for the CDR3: TGTGCAACAGGGGGCGCGAGGTATGAGCAGTTCTTC. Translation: CATGGARYEQFF.

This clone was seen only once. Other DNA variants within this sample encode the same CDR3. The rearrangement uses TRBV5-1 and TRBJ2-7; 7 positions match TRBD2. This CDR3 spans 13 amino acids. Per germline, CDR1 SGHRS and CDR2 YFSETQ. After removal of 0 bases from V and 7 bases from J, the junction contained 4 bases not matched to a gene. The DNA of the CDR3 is TGCGCCAGCAGCTTGGGTCAGGGAGGGGAGCAGTACTTC. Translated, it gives CASSLGQGGEQYF.

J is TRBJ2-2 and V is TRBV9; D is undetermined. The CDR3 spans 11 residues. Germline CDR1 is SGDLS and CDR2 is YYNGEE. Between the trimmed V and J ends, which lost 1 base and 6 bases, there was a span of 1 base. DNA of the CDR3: TGTGCCAGCAGCGTATCCGGGGAGCTGTTTTTT. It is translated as CASSVSGELFF.

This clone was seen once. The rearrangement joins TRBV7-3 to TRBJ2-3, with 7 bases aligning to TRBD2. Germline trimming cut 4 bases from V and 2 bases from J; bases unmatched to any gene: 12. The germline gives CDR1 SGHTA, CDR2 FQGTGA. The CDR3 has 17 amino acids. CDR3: CASSSYGGLKTTDTQYF. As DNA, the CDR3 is TGTGCCAGCAGCTCATACGGGGGACTAAAAACCACAGATACGCAGTATTTT. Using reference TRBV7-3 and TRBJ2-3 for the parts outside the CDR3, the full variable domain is GAGVSQTPSNKVTEKGKYVELRCDPISGHTALYWYRQSLGQGPEFLIYFQGTGAADDSGLPNDRFFAVRPEGSVSTLKIQRTERGDSAVYLCASSSYGGLKTTDTQYFGPGTRLTVL.

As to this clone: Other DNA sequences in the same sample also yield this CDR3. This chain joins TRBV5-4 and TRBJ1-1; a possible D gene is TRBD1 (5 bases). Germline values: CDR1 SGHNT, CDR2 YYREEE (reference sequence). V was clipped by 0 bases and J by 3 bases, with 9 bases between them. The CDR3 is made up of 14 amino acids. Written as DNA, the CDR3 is TGTGCCAGCAGCTTGGCTCGGGGGGACACTGAAGCTTTCTTT. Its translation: CASSLARGDTEAFF.

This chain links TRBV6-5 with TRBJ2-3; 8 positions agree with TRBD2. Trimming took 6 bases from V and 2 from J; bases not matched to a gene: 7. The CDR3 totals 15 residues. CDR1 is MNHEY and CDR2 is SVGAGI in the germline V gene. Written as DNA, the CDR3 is TGTGCCAGCAGCCAGAGCGGGAGCTACACAGATACGCAGTATTTT. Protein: CASSQSGSYTDTQYF.

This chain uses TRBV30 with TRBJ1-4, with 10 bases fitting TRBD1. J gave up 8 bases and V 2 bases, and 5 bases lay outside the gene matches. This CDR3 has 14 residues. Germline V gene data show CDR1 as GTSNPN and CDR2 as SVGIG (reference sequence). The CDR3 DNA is TGTGCCTGGAGTAAGGGACAGGGGAGCGAAAAACTGTTTTTT. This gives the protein CAWSKGQGSEKLFF.

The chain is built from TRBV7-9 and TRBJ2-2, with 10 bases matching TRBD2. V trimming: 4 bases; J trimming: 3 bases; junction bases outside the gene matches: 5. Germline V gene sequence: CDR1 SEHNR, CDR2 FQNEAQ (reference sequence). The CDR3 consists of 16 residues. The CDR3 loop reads CASSSGTSVYTGELFF. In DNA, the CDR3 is TGTGCCAGCAGCTCCGGGACTAGCGTTTACACCGGGGAGCTGTTTTTT.

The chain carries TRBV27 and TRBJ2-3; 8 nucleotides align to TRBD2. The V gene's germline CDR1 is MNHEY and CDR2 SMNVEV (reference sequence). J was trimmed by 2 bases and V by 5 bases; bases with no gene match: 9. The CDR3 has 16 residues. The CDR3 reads CASSLHPLAATDTQYF. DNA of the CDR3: TGTGCCAGCAGTCTCCACCCACTAGCGGCCACAGATACGCAGTATTTT.

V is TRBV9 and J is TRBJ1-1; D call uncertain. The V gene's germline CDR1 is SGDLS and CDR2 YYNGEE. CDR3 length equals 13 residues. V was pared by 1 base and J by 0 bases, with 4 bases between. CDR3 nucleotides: TGTGCCAGCAGCGTATTTTTGAACACTGAAGCTTTCTTT. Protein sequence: CASSVFLNTEAFF.

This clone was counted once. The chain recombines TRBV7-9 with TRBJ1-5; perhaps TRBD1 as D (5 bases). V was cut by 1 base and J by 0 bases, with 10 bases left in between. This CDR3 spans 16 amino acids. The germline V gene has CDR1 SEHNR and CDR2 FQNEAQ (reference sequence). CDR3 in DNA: TGTGCCAGCAGCTTAGGATCGGGGACTAGCAATCAGCCCCAGCATTTT. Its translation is CASSLGSGTSNQPQHF. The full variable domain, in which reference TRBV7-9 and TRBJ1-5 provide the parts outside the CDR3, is DTGVSQNPRHKITKRGQNVTFRCDPISEHNRLYWYRQTLGQGPEFLTYFQNEAQLEKSRLLSDRFSAERPKGSFSTLEIQRTEQGDSAMYLCASSLGSGTSNQPQHFGDGTRLSIL.

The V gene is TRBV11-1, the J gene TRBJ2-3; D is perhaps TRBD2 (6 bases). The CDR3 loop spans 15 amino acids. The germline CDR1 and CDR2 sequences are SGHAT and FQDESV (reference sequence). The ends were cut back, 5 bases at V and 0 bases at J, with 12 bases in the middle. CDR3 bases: TGTGCCAGCAGCCGAGAAGGGACTAGCACAGATACGCAGTATTTT. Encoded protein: CASSREGTSTDTQYF.

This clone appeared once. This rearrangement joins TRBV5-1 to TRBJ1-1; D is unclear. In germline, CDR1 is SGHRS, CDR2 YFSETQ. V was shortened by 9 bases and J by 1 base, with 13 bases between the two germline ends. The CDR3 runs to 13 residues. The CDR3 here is CATRARQNTEAFF. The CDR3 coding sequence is TGCGCCACCCGAGCACGACAGAACACTGAAGCTTTCTTT.